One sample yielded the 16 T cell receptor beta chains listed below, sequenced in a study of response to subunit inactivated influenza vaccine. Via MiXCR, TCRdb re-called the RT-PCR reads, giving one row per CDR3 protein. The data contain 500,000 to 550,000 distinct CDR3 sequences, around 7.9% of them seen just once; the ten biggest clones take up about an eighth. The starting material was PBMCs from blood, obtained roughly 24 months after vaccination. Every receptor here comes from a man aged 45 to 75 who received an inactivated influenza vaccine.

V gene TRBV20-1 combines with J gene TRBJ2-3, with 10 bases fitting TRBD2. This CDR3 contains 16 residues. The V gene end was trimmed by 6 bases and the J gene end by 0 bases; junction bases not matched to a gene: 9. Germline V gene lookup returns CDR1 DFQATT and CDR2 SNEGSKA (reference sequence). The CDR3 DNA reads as TGCAGTGCCCCGCCGGGACTAGCGCTTAGCACAGATACGCAGTATTTT. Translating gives CSAPPGLALSTDTQYF.

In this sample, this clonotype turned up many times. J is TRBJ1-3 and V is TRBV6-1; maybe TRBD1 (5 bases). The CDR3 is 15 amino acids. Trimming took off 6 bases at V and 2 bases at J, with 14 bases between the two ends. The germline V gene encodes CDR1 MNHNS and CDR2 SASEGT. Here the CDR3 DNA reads TGTGCCAGCAGCCCCCCAAGAGGGGCTGGAAACACCATATATTTT. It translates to CASSPPRGAGNTIYF.

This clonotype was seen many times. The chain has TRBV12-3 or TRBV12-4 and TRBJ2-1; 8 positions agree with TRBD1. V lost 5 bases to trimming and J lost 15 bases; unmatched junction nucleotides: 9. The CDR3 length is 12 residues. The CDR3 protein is CASSPGTGGRFF. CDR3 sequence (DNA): TGTGCCAGCAGTCCCGGGACAGGAGGACGGTTCTTC.

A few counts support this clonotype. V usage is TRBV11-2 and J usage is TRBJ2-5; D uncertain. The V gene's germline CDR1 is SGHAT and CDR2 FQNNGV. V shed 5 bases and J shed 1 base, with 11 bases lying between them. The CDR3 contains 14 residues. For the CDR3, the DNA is TGTGCCAGCAGCCTTAACACGATCCAAGAGACCCAGTACTTC. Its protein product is CASSLNTIQETQYF.

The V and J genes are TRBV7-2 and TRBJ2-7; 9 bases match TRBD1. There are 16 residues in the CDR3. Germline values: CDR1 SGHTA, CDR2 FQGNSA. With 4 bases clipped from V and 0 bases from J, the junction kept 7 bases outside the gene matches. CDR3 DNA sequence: TGTGCCAGCAGCTCGGGGACAGGGTACGCCTCCTACGAGCAGTACTTC. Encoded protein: CASSSGTGYASYEQYF.

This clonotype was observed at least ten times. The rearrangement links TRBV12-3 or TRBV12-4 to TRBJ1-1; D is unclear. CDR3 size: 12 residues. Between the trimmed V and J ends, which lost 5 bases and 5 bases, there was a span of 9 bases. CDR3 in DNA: TGTGCCAGCAGTCGGTGGGAGACTGAAGCTTTCTTT. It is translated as CASSRWETEAFF.

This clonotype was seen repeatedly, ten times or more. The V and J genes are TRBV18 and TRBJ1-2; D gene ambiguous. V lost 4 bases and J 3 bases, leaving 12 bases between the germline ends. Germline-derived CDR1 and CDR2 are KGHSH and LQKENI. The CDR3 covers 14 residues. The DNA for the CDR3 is TGTGCCAGCTCACAGGATCGGACGGACTATGGCTACACCTTC. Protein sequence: CASSQDRTDYGYTF.

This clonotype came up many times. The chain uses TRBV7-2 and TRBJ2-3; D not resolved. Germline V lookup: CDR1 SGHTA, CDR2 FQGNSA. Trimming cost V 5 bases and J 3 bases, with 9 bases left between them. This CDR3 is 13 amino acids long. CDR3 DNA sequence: TGTGCCAGCAGCCGGACGTATACAGATACGCAGTATTTT. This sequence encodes CASSRTYTDTQYF.

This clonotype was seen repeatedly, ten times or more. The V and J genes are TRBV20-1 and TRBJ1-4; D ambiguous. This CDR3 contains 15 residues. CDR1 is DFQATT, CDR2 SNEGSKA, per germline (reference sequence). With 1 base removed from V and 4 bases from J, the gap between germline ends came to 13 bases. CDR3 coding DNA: TGCAGTGCTAGAGCCCCAGGCACCCATAATGAAAAACTGTTTTTT. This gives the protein CSARAPGTHNEKLFF.

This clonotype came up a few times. The CDR3 DNA is TGCGCCAGCAGCCAAGAGCGGGGAGAGACCTACGAGCAGTACTTC. This encodes CASSQERGETYEQYF. J is TRBJ2-7 and V is TRBV4-1; D might be TRBD2 (6 bases). Trimming took 0 bases from V and 2 from J, leaving 11 bases between them. CDR1 and CDR2 from the germline V gene are MGHRA and YSYEKL. There are 15 residues in the CDR3.

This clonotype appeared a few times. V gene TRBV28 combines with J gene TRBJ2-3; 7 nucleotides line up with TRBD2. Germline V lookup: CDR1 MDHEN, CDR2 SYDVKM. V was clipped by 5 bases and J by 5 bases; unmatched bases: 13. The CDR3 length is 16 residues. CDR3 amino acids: CASSLQWEGQLDTQYF. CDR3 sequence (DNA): TGTGCCAGCAGTCTTCAGTGGGAGGGCCAACTAGATACGCAGTATTTT.

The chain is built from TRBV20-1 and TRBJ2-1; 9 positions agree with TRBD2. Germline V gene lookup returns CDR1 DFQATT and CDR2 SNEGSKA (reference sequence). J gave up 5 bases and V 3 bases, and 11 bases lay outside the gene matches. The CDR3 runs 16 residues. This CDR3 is CSASSIAGATNNEQFF. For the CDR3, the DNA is TGCAGTGCTAGTAGCATAGCGGGAGCCACGAACAATGAGCAGTTCTTC.

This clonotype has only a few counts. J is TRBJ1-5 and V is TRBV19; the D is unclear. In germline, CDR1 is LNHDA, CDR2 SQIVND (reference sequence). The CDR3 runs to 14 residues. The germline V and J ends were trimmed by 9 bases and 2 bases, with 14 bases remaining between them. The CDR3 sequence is CASKPGQGNQPQHF. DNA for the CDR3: TGTGCCAGCAAACCCGGCCAGGGCAATCAGCCCCAGCATTTT.

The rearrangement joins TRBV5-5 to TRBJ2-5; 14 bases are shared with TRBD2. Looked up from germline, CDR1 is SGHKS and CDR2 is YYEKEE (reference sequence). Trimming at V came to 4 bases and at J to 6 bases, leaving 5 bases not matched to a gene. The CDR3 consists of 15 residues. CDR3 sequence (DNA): TGTGCCAGCAGCATTGGGACTAGCGGGGGAAAGACCCAGTACTTC. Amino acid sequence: CASSIGTSGGKTQYF.

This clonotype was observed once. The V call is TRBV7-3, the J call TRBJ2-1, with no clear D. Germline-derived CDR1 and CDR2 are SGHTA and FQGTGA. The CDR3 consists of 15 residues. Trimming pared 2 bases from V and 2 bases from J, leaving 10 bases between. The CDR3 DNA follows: TGTGCCAGCAGCTTAGGGCAGCTGGCCTACAATGAGCAGTTCTTC. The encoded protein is CASSLGQLAYNEQFF.

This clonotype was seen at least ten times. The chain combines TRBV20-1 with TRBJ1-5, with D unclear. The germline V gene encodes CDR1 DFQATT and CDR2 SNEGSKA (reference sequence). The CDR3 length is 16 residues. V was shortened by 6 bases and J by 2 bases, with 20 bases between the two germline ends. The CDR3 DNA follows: TGCAGTGCGACCCCGGGCCCTTTTTTGGGCAATCAGCCCCAGCATTTT. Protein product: CSATPGPFLGNQPQHF.